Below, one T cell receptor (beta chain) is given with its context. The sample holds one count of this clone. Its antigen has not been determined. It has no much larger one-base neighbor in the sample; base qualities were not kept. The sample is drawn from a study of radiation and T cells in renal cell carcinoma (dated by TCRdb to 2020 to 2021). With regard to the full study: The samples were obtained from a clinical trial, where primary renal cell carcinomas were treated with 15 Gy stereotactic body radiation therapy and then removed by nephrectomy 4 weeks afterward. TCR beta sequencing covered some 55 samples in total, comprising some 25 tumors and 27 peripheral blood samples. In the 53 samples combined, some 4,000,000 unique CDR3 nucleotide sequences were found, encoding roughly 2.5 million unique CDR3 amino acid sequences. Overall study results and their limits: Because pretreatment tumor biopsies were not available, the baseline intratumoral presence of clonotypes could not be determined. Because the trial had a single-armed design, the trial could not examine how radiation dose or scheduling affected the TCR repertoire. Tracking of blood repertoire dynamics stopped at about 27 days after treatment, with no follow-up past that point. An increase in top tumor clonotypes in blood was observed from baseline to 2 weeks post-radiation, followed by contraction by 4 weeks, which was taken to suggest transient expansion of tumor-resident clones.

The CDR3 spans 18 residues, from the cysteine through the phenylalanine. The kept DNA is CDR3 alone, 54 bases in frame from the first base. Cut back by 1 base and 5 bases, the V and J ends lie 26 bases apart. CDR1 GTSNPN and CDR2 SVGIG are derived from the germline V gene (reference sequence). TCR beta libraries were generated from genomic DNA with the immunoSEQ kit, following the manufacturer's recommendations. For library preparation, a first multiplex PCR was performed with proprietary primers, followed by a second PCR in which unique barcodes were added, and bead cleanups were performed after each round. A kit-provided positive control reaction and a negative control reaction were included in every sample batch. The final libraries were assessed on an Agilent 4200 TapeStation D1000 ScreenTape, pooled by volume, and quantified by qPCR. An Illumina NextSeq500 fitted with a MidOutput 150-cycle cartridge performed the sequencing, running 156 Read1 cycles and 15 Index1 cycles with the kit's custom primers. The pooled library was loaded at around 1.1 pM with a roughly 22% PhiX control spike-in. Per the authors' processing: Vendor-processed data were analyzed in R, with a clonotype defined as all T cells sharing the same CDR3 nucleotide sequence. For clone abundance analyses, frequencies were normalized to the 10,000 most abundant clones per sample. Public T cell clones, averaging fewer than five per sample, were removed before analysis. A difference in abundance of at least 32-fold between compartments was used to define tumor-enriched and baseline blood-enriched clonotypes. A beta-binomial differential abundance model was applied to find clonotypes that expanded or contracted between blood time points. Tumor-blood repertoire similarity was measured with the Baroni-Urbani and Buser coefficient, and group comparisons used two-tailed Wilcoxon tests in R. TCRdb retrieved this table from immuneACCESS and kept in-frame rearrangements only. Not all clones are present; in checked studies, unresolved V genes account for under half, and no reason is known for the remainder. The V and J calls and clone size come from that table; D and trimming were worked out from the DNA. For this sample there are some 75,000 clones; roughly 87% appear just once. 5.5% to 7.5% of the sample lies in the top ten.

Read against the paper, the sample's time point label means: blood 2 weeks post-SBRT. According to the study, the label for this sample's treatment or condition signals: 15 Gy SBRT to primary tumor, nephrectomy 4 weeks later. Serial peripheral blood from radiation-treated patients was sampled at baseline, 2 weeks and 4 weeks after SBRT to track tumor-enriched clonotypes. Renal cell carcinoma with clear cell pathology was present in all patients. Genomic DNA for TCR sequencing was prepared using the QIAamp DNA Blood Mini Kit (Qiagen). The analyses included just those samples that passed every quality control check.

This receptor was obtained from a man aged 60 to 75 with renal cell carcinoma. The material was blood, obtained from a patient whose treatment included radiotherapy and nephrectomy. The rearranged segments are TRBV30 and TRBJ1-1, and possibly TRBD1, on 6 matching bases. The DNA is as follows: TGTGCCTGGAGTGCTCCCCTCTCCGTGGGGGGCTGGAAGACTGAAGCTTTCTTT. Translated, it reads CAWSAPLSVGGWKTEAFF. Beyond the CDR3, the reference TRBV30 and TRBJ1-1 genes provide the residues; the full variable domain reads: SQTIHQWPATLVQPVGSPLSLECTVEGTSNPNLYWYRQAAGRGLQLLFYSVGIGQISSEVPQNLSASRPQDRQFILSSKKLLLSDSGFYLCAWSAPLSVGGWKTEAFFGQGTRLTVV.